A single sample gave rise to the 16 T cell receptor beta chains below, sequenced in a study of T cells in localized non-small cell lung cancer. Only in-frame clones appear in the TCRdb table, and some are missing; sequencing was by immunoSEQ multiplex PCR. The sample consists of tens of thousands of clones, roughly 90% of them appearing once. The starting material was peripheral blood, obtained before any cancer treatment. The receptor source for this set is a man aged 35 to 69 with stage I squamous cell lung carcinoma.

The chain employs TRBV28 and TRBJ2-1; 9 bases line up with TRBD2. The CDR3 sequence is 14 residues long. Germline CDR1 is MDHEN and CDR2 is SYDVKM. V was pared by 3 bases and J by 7 bases, with 4 bases of the junction left unmatched. This CDR3 is CASSFGGGANEQFF. In DNA form, the CDR3 reads TGTGCCAGCAGTTTCGGCGGGGGGGCAAATGAGCAGTTCTTC.

V and J are TRBV9 and TRBJ1-2; 7 bases fit TRBD1. CDR3 length equals 14 residues. After removal of 0 bases from V and 8 bases from J, the junction contained 7 bases not matched to a gene. In germline, CDR1 is SGDLS, CDR2 YYNGEE. The CDR3 is CASSVGTGSIGYTF. In DNA form, the CDR3 reads TGTGCCAGCAGCGTAGGGACAGGTTCGATCGGCTACACCTTC.

The CDR3 DNA follows: TGTGCCAGCAGTGGATTGACAGGGCTGCTTAACTATGGCTACACCTTC. Translation: CASSGLTGLLNYGYTF. The J gene is TRBJ1-2, the V gene TRBV6-1; 7 nucleotides agree with TRBD1. This CDR3 region has 16 residues. The germline V gene encodes CDR1 MNHNS and CDR2 SASEGT. Trimming removed 4 bases from V and 1 base from J; junction bases left unmatched: 9.

The chain recombines TRBV5-1 with TRBJ1-2; the D gene is possibly TRBD1 (5 bases). CDR1 is SGHRS and CDR2 is YFSETQ in the germline V gene. The V end was cut by 1 base, the J end by 7 bases, with 17 bases between. The CDR3 is 15 residues long. CDR3 amino acids: CASSLSRRGASGYTF. The CDR3 bases are TGCGCCAGCAGCTTGTCTAGGAGGGGCGCGAGTGGCTACACCTTC.

Only a few counts were recorded for this clone. This chain links TRBV5-4 with TRBJ1-5, with TRBD1 matching 7 bases. Germline lookup yields CDR1 SGHNT and CDR2 YYREEE (reference sequence). The trim removed 3 bases at V and 4 bases at J, leaving 1 base unmatched. CDR3 length: 13 residues. CDR3 region: CASSSDRNQPQHF. The CDR3 DNA reads TGTGCCAGCAGCTCGGACAGGAATCAGCCCCAGCATTTT.

This clone showed up many times. The chain couples TRBV18 to TRBJ1-1, with D perhaps matching TRBD1 (6 bases). The V gene's germline CDR1 is KGHSH and CDR2 LQKENI. The germline V and J ends were trimmed by 3 bases and 1 base, with 6 bases remaining between them. The CDR3 has 13 amino acids. The CDR3: CASSPTGNTEAFF. CDR3 nucleotide sequence: TGTGCCAGCTCACCGACAGGGAACACTGAAGCTTTCTTT. The entire variable domain, with the rest obtained from reference TRBV18 and TRBJ1-1, is as follows: NAGVMQNPRHLVRRRGQEARLRCSPMKGHSHVYWYRQLPEEGLKFMVYLQKENIIDESGMPKERFSAEFPKEGPSILRIQQVVRGDSAAYFCASSPTGNTEAFFGQGTRLTVV.

Here the CDR3 reads CASKDWRRGLNTEAFF. The CDR3 DNA reads TGCGCCAGCAAAGATTGGAGGAGGGGGCTGAACACTGAAGCTTTCTTT. The chain links TRBV5-1 to TRBJ1-1, with TRBD1 matching 7 bases. Trimming at V came to 6 bases and at J to 0 bases, leaving 11 bases not matched to a gene. Looked up from germline, CDR1 is SGHRS and CDR2 is YFSETQ. CDR3 length: 16 amino acids. The variable domain in full, completed from reference TRBV5-1 and TRBJ1-1, reads KAGVTQTPRYLIKTRGQQVTLSCSPISGHRSVSWYQQTPGQGLQFLFEYFSETQRNKGNFPGRFSGRQFSNSRSEMNVSTLELGDSALYLCASKDWRRGLNTEAFFGQGTRLTVV.

The chain employs TRBV2 and TRBJ1-3; D gene uncertain. Germline CDR1 SNHLY, CDR2 FYNNEI. This CDR3 is 14 amino acids long. V dropped 6 bases and J dropped 5 bases, with 14 bases sitting between them. The CDR3 protein is CASSPWEGRNTIYF. The CDR3 coding sequence is TGTGCCAGCAGCCCTTGGGAAGGAAGAAACACCATATATTTT.

This clone is a singleton in its sample. The chain links TRBV7-8 to TRBJ2-5, with TRBD1 matching over 7 bases. Germline lookup yields CDR1 SGHVS and CDR2 FQNEAQ. The CDR3 runs to 17 residues. V shed 1 base, J shed 5 bases, and the junction held 13 bases outside the gene matches. CDR3 residues: CASSLVGRGLGGETQYF. CDR3 sequence (DNA): TGTGCCAGCAGCTTAGTTGGCAGGGGGTTAGGTGGGGAGACCCAGTACTTC. The whole variable domain, remainder taken from reference TRBV7-8 and TRBJ2-5, is GAGVSQSPRYKVAKRGQDVALRCDPISGHVSLFWYQQALGQGPEFLTYFQNEAQLDKSGLPSDRFFAERPEGSVSTLKIQRTQQEDSAVYLCASSLVGRGLGGETQYFGPGTRLLVL.

This chain uses TRBV6-1 with TRBJ1-1; D is perhaps TRBD1 (6 bases). The CDR3 sequence is 14 residues long. CDR1 is MNHNS and CDR2 is SASEGT in the germline V gene. V shed 6 bases and J shed 0 bases, with 11 bases lying between them. DNA of the CDR3: TGTGCCAGCAGCCCGGGACAACTGAACACTGAAGCTTTCTTT. Protein sequence: CASSPGQLNTEAFF.

This sequence joins TRBV19 and TRBJ2-3, with 7 bases matching TRBD1. CDR3 size: 14 residues. Germline V CDR1 and CDR2: LNHDA, SQIVND (reference sequence). The J segment lost 4 bases and the V segment lost 6 bases, leaving 7 bases of the junction unmatched. The CDR3 DNA follows: TGTGCCAGTAGCAGGATCCAGGGGGCAGATACGCAGTATTTT. Translation gives CASSRIQGADTQYF.

The rearrangement joins TRBV27 to TRBJ1-6; the D is unclear. Trimming cost V 2 bases and J 7 bases, with 9 bases left between them. CDR1 MNHEY and CDR2 SMNVEV come from the germline V gene (reference sequence). This CDR3 spans 14 amino acids. The CDR3 reads CASSLGPGNSPLHF. In DNA form, the CDR3 reads TGTGCCAGCAGTTTAGGGCCAGGCAATTCACCCCTCCACTTT.

The rearrangement uses TRBV7-9 and TRBJ2-3; 7 bases are a match to TRBD2. This CDR3 comprises 14 residues. Losses at the gene ends were 7 bases for V and 0 bases for J; bases not matched to a gene: 4. CDR1 SEHNR and CDR2 FQNEAQ come from the germline V gene (reference sequence). CDR3 bases: TGTGCCAGCACCAACGGGGGGAGCACAGATACGCAGTATTTT. This gives the protein CASTNGGSTDTQYF. Looking up the rest from reference TRBV7-9 and TRBJ2-3 gives the full variable domain: DTGVSQNPRHKITKRGQNVTFRCDPISEHNRLYWYRQTLGQGPEFLTYFQNEAQLEKSRLLSDRFSAERPKGSFSTLEIQRTEQGDSAMYLCASTNGGSTDTQYFGPGTRLTVL.

The chain combines TRBV6-1 with TRBJ1-1; D not certain. The V and J ends lost 2 bases and 0 bases respectively, with 10 bases between them. CDR1 and CDR2 (germline): MNHNS, SASEGT. This CDR3 region has 15 residues. The CDR3 bases are TGTGCCAGCAGTGAACAGTGGCTAGTGAACACTGAAGCTTTCTTT. Residues: CASSEQWLVNTEAFF.

The chain links TRBV2 to TRBJ2-1, with 7 bases that match TRBD2. The trim removed 6 bases at V and 0 bases at J, leaving 5 bases unmatched. Germline V gene sequence: CDR1 SNHLY, CDR2 FYNNEI. This CDR3 is built from 15 residues. In nucleotides, the CDR3 is TGTGCCAGCAGGAGGGGCGGGAGCTCCTACAATGAGCAGTTCTTC. Residues: CASRRGGSSYNEQFF.

V is TRBV27 and J is TRBJ2-5; possible D gene TRBD2, 6 bases. The CDR3 covers 16 residues. The V and J ends lost 5 bases and 6 bases respectively, with 22 bases between them. Germline loops: CDR1 MNHEY, CDR2 SMNVEV (reference sequence). The DNA of the CDR3 is TGTGCCAGCAGTAATTCCTTAGGGACTGGTCACAAGACCCAGTACTTC. Its protein is CASSNSLGTGHKTQYF.